Detailed here is one TCR beta chain. Its antigen is not yet known. Per-nucleotide qualities are absent, and no much larger clonotype sits a single base away. This specimen comes from a study of CD8 T cells in Susac syndrome (dated by TCRdb to the late 2010s). With respect to the entire study: Of the Susac syndrome patients who were sequenced, eight were in clinical remission while about 6 had clinically active disease. At blood withdrawal, Susac syndrome patients were therapy-naive, treated with corticosteroids (with IVIg additionally given to some), or treated with IVIg alone. Repertoire sequencing was used to test whether CD8+ T cell activation and differentiation in Susac syndrome was antigen driven. The clonality of the CD8+ T cell repertoire was compared across 11 to 12 healthy donors, roughly 14 Susac syndrome patients and roughly 16 multiple sclerosis patients.

Peripheral blood CD8+ and CD4+ T cells from healthy donors, Susac syndrome patients and multiple sclerosis patients were profiled using high-throughput TCR beta sequencing. Susac syndrome patients met recently defined diagnostic criteria for definite or probable disease. Bulk CD8+ and CD4+ T cells were purified magnetically by negative isolation, whereas CD8+ TEMRA cells were enriched by FACS. Blood was drawn into EDTA tubes, processed within 24 hours, and PBMCs were isolated by density gradient centrifugation. PBMCs intended for TCR sequencing were cryopreserved in liquid nitrogen and thawed later in a water bath at 37 degrees C. A purity of at least 90% was achieved for sorted or isolated CD4+, CD8+ and CD8+ TEMRA cells. RNA was extracted with the RNeasy kit and about 0.5 to 1 ug was reverse transcribed using random hexamers. TCR beta CDR3 regions were amplified with the immunoSEQ multiplex PCR assay covering 54 Vbeta and 13 Jbeta segments. PCR amplification bias was corrected using a synthetic template baseline for primer optimization and computational correction. The paper's data handling went like this. Reads were assigned to V, D and J genes according to IMGT and analyzed in immunoSEQ Analyzer, with only productive sequences retained. Clonality was computed as one minus Shannon entropy normalized by log2 of the number of productive unique sequences. Public and private clones were assessed among the 100 most prevalent clones of each patient and control. A clone was defined as Susac-specific if it was absent from the healthy and MS cohorts, from roughly 980 published viral clones and from other ImmuneACCESS disease sequences. TCRdb reran the public reads through fastp at Q25 and MiXCR, keeping productive beta chains. Every entry covers one CDR3 protein and lists the most common genes and DNA from its rows. Clone size and V and J calls follow TCRdb, not the original study. For this sample there are 100,000 to 150,000 distinct CDR3 sequences; 90% to 95% appear just once. The top ten constitute more than 0.2% of the sample.

Here is what the overall study found, with its caveats: Clonal expansion was seen in Susac syndrome CD8+ repertoires, peaking in CD8+ TEMRA cells and being greater in clinically active patients than in remitting ones. In the total CD8+ and CD8+ TEMRA repertoires, 15 to 20 and five Susac-specific public clones, respectively, were identified. The number of individuals in the TCR sequencing and HLA analysis was recognized as being relatively small.

Here V drops 0 bases and J drops 7 bases, and the junction holds 8 bases not matched to any gene. Counted from cysteine to phenylalanine, this CDR3 has 16 amino acids. Only CDR3 DNA is held: 48 bases, read in frame from base 1. The germline V gene gives CDR1 as SGDLS and CDR2 as YYNGEE. Sequenced sample: CD8+ T cells from PBMCs. This TCR came from a human donor with Susac syndrome. The V and J segments used are TRBV9 and TRBJ2-2; 8 central nucleotides agree with TRBD2. The CDR3 region has the sequence CASSVGIGRAGGELFF. The DNA reads as follows: TGTGCCAGCAGCGTAGGTATCGGGAGGGCCGGCGGGGAGCTGTTTTTT.